Listed here are 10 T cell receptor beta chains from one sample, sequenced in a study of shared clonotypes between healthy human individuals. TCRdb's copy holds only in-frame clones and misses some; the assay was immunoSEQ multiplex PCR. Seen here are about 1 million clones, around 75% observed once, and the top ten hold 1.5%. The material sequenced was memory CD4+ T cells sorted from blood. Subset given: CD45RA-negative fraction. These receptors were taken from a man aged 18 to 35 in good health.

The chain recombines TRBV7-6 with TRBJ2-7; 7 bases line up with TRBD2. The CDR3 loop spans 14 amino acids. Germline V gene data show CDR1 as SGHVS and CDR2 as FNYEAQ. With V trimmed by 3 bases and J by 4 bases, 6 bases remained unmatched. CDR3 nucleotide sequence: TGTGCCAGCAGCTTCGGGGGGACTAATTACGAGCAGTACTTC. The encoded protein is CASSFGGTNYEQYF.

This sequence joins TRBV7-6 and TRBJ2-5, with a possible D match to TRBD2 (6 bases). Germline CDR1 reads SGHVS; CDR2 reads FNYEAQ. The V end was cut by 2 bases, the J end by 1 base, with 11 bases between. The CDR3 totals 15 residues. CDR3 nucleotides: TGTGCCAGCAGCTTATCGGGACTGTTCCAAGAGACCCAGTACTTC. It translates to CASSLSGLFQETQYF. The whole variable domain, remainder taken from reference TRBV7-6 and TRBJ2-5, is GAGVSQSPRYKVTKRGQDVALRCDPISGHVSLYWYRQALGQGPEFLTYFNYEAQQDKSGLPNDRFSAERPEGSISTLTIQRTEQRDSAMYRCASSLSGLFQETQYFGPGTRLLVL.

Of note for this clone: The sample contains more than one DNA sequence encoding this CDR3. This sequence joins TRBV9 and TRBJ2-5, with 10 bases that match TRBD2. This CDR3 has 17 residues. After removal of 0 bases from V and 1 base from J, the junction contained 6 bases not matched to a gene. CDR1 is SGDLS, CDR2 YYNGEE, per germline. The CDR3 DNA reads as TGTGCCAGCAGCGTAGGGGCTAGCGGGGGCCCCCAAGAGACCCAGTACTTC. Its protein product is CASSVGASGGPQETQYF.

This clone appeared a single time. The chain has TRBV6-1 and TRBJ1-3, with D perhaps TRBD1 (6 bases). Per the germline V gene, CDR1 is MNHNS and CDR2 is SASEGT. The CDR3 covers 15 residues. V lost 2 bases to trimming and J lost 2 bases, with 10 bases between them. CDR3 DNA: TGTGCCAGCAGTGAAACAGGGAATACTGGAAACACCATATATTTT. This sequence encodes CASSETGNTGNTIYF.

V is TRBV7-2 and J is TRBJ2-7, with a tentative D call TRBD1 (6 bases). Per germline, CDR1 SGHTA and CDR2 FQGNSA. The CDR3 has 15 residues. Deletions cut 5 bases from V and 7 bases from J, with 21 bases between. CDR3 nucleotides: TGTGCCAGCAGCCCAGGGACACCCCGTCTACTGGAGCAGTACTTC. It translates to CASSPGTPRLLEQYF.

The chain combines TRBV18 with TRBJ2-3; 9 nucleotides align to TRBD2. The ends lost 4 bases at V and 6 bases at J; junction bases unmatched: 8. CDR3 length: 15 amino acids. Germline V gene lookup returns CDR1 KGHSH and CDR2 LQKENI. The CDR3 DNA sequence: TGTGCCAGCTCACTCCTAGCGGGGCCCATGGATACGCAGTATTTT. This translates into CASSLLAGPMDTQYF.

The table lists this clone with a few counts. The chain joins TRBV6-5 to TRBJ2-1; tentatively, D is TRBD2 (5 bases). Trimming took off 9 bases at V and 9 bases at J, with 12 bases between the two ends. The CDR3 runs to 11 residues. The germline gives CDR1 MNHEY, CDR2 SVGAGI. CDR3 protein: CASNWGAEQFF. DNA of the CDR3: TGTGCCAGTAACTGGGGAGCTGAGCAGTTCTTC.

The chain recombines TRBV18 with TRBJ2-5; 10 bases match TRBD1. This CDR3 contains 16 residues. Looked up from germline, CDR1 is KGHSH and CDR2 is LQKENI. V lost 0 bases and J lost 2; bases outside the gene matches: 3. The CDR3 is CASSPPGQGWQETQYF. The CDR3 DNA is TGTGCCAGCTCACCACCGGGACAGGGGTGGCAAGAGACCCAGTACTTC.

CDR3 sequence: CASTRDRGNQPQHF. The DNA for the CDR3 is TGTGCCAGCACGCGGGACAGGGGTAATCAGCCCCAGCATTTT. The chain couples TRBV28 to TRBJ1-5; 10 bases map to TRBD1. Germline-derived CDR1 and CDR2 are MDHEN and SYDVKM. V lost 7 bases to trimming and J lost 4 bases; unmatched junction nucleotides: 4. CDR3 size: 14 residues.

This clone has just a few counts. The chain combines TRBV5-3 with TRBJ1-5, with 7 bases aligning to TRBD1. TRBV5-3 is labeled an ORF, and its function is uncertain. This CDR3 has 19 amino acids. J lost 4 bases, V lost 7 bases, and 23 bases had no gene match. This CDR3 is CARGGSGTVRSQGNQPQHF. In nucleotides, the CDR3 is TGTGCCAGAGGGGGATCCGGGACAGTGAGGTCCCAGGGGAATCAGCCCCAGCATTTT.